The 13 T cell receptor beta chains presented below share a single source sample, sequenced in a study of cytomegalovirus exposure and HLA in healthy donors. The study ran its PCR with 60 Vbeta and 13 Jbeta primers. The data were produced by immunoSEQ multiplex PCR, yet TCRdb's version contains in-frame clones alone and is incomplete. The sample yields about 160,000 clones, roughly 80% seen once. Sequencing was done on a sample of PBMCs. Receptors originate from a male donor in good health and CMV-seronegative.

The CDR3 region has the DNA TGTGCCAGCAGCTTGCGAGGATATGGCTACACCTTC. Encoded protein: CASSLRGYGYTF. The chain combines TRBV5-6 with TRBJ1-2; D is unclear. The CDR3 length is 12 residues. V was cut by 1 base and J by 5 bases, with 6 bases left in between. Germline values: CDR1 SGHDT, CDR2 YYEEEE.

This clone showed up just a few times. The CDR3 protein is CAWTPRQECNYGYTF. In nucleotides, the CDR3 is TGTGCCTGGACCCCCAGACAGGAATGTAACTATGGCTACACCTTC. This rearrangement joins TRBV30 to TRBJ1-2, with D tentatively TRBD1 (6 bases). The CDR3 is 15 residues long. Germline V gene sequence: CDR1 GTSNPN, CDR2 SVGIG (reference sequence). V gave up 4 bases and J gave up 1 base, with 16 bases separating them. Full variable domain (remainder filled in from reference TRBV30 and TRBJ1-2): SQTIHQWPATLVQPVGSPLSLECTVEGTSNPNLYWYRQAAGRGLQLLFYSVGIGQISSEVPQNLSASRPQDRQFILSSKKLLLSDSGFYLCAWTPRQECNYGYTFGSGTRLTVV.

Only a few counts were recorded for this clone. V gene TRBV2 combines with J gene TRBJ2-1, with D perhaps TRBD1 (6 bases). V lost 6 bases and J 0 bases, leaving 12 bases between the germline ends. Germline V gives CDR1 SNHLY, CDR2 FYNNEI. The CDR3 is 15 amino acids. The CDR3 protein is CASRVDRNSYNEQFF. Written as DNA, the CDR3 is TGTGCCAGCAGAGTCGACAGGAACTCCTACAATGAGCAGTTCTTC.

This chain links TRBV29-1 with TRBJ1-1; 10 bases line up with TRBD1. The V and J ends lost 7 bases and 4 bases, in that order; junction bases with no gene match: 9. The CDR3 is 14 residues long. Germline assignment: CDR1 SQVTM and CDR2 ANQGSEA. CDR3 sequence reads: CSAMRTGGVTEAFF. In nucleotides, the CDR3 is TGCAGCGCCATGCGGACAGGGGGAGTCACTGAAGCTTTCTTT.

V usage is TRBV30 and J usage is TRBJ1-3; TRBD1 matches at 8 bases. Trimming cost V 4 bases and J 0 bases; bases outside gene matches: 8. This CDR3 has 16 amino acids. CDR1 GTSNPN and CDR2 SVGIG come from the germline V gene (reference sequence). The CDR3 nucleotides read TGTGCCTGGACCAGGGGGCTGCCCTCCTCTGGAAACACCATATATTTT. Residues: CAWTRGLPSSGNTIYF.

The chain is built from TRBV6-1 and TRBJ1-5, with D perhaps matching TRBD1 (5 bases). Germline V gene sequence: CDR1 MNHNS, CDR2 SASEGT. Trimming shortened V by 0 bases and J by 7 bases, and 13 bases separated the two germline ends. This CDR3 region has 15 residues. CDR3 sequence (DNA): TGTGCCAGCAGTGAAGCTGGGCAGGGTTTACAGCCCCAGCATTTT. This codes for CASSEAGQGLQPQHF.

V usage is TRBV4-2 and J usage is TRBJ1-5; D remains ambiguous. The CDR3 extends over 16 amino acids. Trimming cost V 0 bases and J 5 bases, with 14 bases left between them. Germline V gene lookup returns CDR1 LGHNA and CDR2 YNFKEQ. For the CDR3, the DNA is TGTGCCAGCAGCCAAGATGAGGGATCCGGGGATCAGCCCCAGCATTTT. Protein sequence: CASSQDEGSGDQPQHF.

The chain combines TRBV28 with TRBJ1-5; 10 bases line up with TRBD1. This CDR3 has 15 residues. The germline CDR1 and CDR2 sequences are MDHEN and SYDVKM. V gave up 2 bases and J gave up 7 bases; unmatched junction bases: 5. The CDR3 bases are TGTGCCAGCAGTTTAGGGGGACAGGGGCCACAGCCCCAGCATTTT. It specifies CASSLGGQGPQPQHF. Together with reference TRBV28 and TRBJ1-5, the CDR3 gives the full variable domain: DVKVTQSSRYLVKRTGEKVFLECVQDMDHENMFWYRQDPGLGLRLIYFSYDVKMKEKGDIPEGYSVSREKKERFSLILESASTNQTSMYLCASSLGGQGPQPQHFGDGTRLSIL.

The rearrangement uses TRBV7-9 and TRBJ2-7; 9 positions match TRBD2. Germline V gene lookup returns CDR1 SEHNR and CDR2 FQNEAQ (reference sequence). Trimming removed 4 bases from V and 2 bases from J; junction bases left unmatched: 9. The length of the CDR3 is 16 residues. The CDR3 DNA reads TGTGCCAGCAGCTCCTTTAGCGGGAGTCACGCCTACGAGCAGTACTTC. Amino acid sequence: CASSSFSGSHAYEQYF.

This clone showed up just a few times. V gene TRBV5-4 combines with J gene TRBJ2-5; no firm D call. Trimming took off 1 base at V and 5 bases at J, with 9 bases between the two ends. Germline V gene data show CDR1 as SGHNT and CDR2 as YYREEE (reference sequence). This CDR3 has 13 amino acids. The DNA of the CDR3 is TGTGCCAGCAGCTTGACGGCGGTGGAGACCCAGTACTTC. Translation gives CASSLTAVETQYF.

The chain uses TRBV4-1 and TRBJ2-5; 7 nucleotides agree with TRBD1. Germline CDR1 is MGHRA and CDR2 is YSYEKL. CDR3 length: 10 residues. The CDR3 DNA follows: TGCAGACAGGGCCAAGAGACCCAGTACTTC. Protein: CRQGQETQYF.

The sample holds a few counts of this clone. This rearrangement joins TRBV6-6 to TRBJ2-7, with a weak D call TRBD1 (5 bases). The CDR3 runs to 14 residues. V was trimmed by 0 bases and J by 5 bases, leaving 11 bases between them. CDR1 and CDR2 (germline): MNHNY, SVGAGI (reference sequence). In DNA, the CDR3 is TGTGCCAGCAGTTACTCGATCTCAGGGAACGAGCAGTACTTC. It encodes CASSYSISGNEQYF.

The chain is built from TRBV18 and TRBJ2-7, with TRBD1 identical over 8 bases. Germline V gene lookup returns CDR1 KGHSH and CDR2 LQKENI. This CDR3 has 14 residues. The junction had 4 bases not matched to a gene; V was cut back by 3 bases and J by 3 bases. The CDR3 loop reads CASSPQGADYEQYF. CDR3 bases: TGTGCCAGCTCACCTCAGGGGGCGGACTACGAGCAGTACTTC.